Below, 8 T cell receptor beta chains from the same sample are listed, as sequenced in a study of shared clonotypes between healthy human individuals. Method: immunoSEQ multiplex PCR; TCRdb's copy keeps in-frame clones and lacks some. This sample carries about 750,000 clones, more than 85% of them seen once, and the ten largest clones take more than 20%. Terminally differentiated effector memory CD45RA+ cells were excluded by CCR7 positive selection of CD45RO-negative cells. The sequencing sample was made of naive CD8+ T cells sorted from blood. The receptors were sampled from a man aged 25 to 45 in good health.

The genes are TRBV9 and TRBJ2-3, with TRBD2 matching 8 bases. The CDR3 is 16 amino acids. Germline V lookup: CDR1 SGDLS, CDR2 YYNGEE. V lost 2 bases, J lost 0 bases, and 5 bases stayed unmatched. CDR3 loop: CASSVGASGSTDTQYF. The CDR3 DNA sequence: TGTGCCAGCAGCGTCGGGGCTAGCGGGAGCACAGATACGCAGTATTTT.

The chain uses TRBV10-1 and TRBJ2-3; D is ambiguous. V dropped 4 bases and J dropped 3 bases, with 8 bases sitting between them. The CDR3 loop spans 13 amino acids. Germline V gene data show CDR1 as WNHNN and CDR2 as SYGVQD (reference sequence). CDR3 DNA: TGCGCCAGCAGTGGTAGGATAACAGATACGCAGTATTTT. Encoded protein: CASSGRITDTQYF.

The rearrangement links TRBV7-9 to TRBJ2-1; D is perhaps TRBD2 (5 bases). This CDR3 contains 16 residues. Germline V gene lookup returns CDR1 SEHNR and CDR2 FQNEAQ (reference sequence). The V and J ends lost 5 bases and 5 bases respectively, with 19 bases between them. The CDR3 loop is CASSTPDSDPNNEQFF. The CDR3 coding sequence is TGTGCCAGCAGCACCCCGGATAGCGATCCTAACAATGAGCAGTTCTTC.

V gene TRBV6-1 combines with J gene TRBJ2-2; no clear D. The germline CDR1 and CDR2 sequences are MNHNS and SASEGT. The V end was cut by 1 base, the J end by 3 bases, with 6 bases between. This CDR3 is 14 amino acids long. CDR3 nucleotide sequence: TGTGCCAGCAGTGAAGGCAGCTACACCGGGGAGCTGTTTTTT. As protein: CASSEGSYTGELFF.

The chain couples TRBV27 to TRBJ2-1, with D possibly TRBD2 on 6 matching bases. CDR3 length equals 14 residues. The ends were cut back, 6 bases at V and 5 bases at J, with 14 bases in the middle. Germline values: CDR1 MNHEY, CDR2 SMNVEV (reference sequence). The DNA of the CDR3 is TGTGCCAGCAGCCCCGCGGGGCGCCACAATGAGCAGTTCTTC. Translating gives CASSPAGRHNEQFF.

This clone appeared a few times. It differs at one base from a far larger clone, so likely a read error. The chain is built from TRBV27 and TRBJ2-1; 8 bases align to TRBD2. The V gene end was trimmed by 9 bases and the J gene end by 7 bases; junction bases not matched to a gene: 17. The length of the CDR3 is 16 residues. The V gene's germline CDR1 is MNHEY and CDR2 SMNVEV (reference sequence). The CDR3 is CASWGPGLGGGNEQFF. The DNA of the CDR3 is TGTGCCAGTTGGGGGCCGGGACTAGGGGGGGGGAATGAGCAGTTCTTC.

The chain employs TRBV7-9 and TRBJ1-2, with 11 positions matching TRBD1. Germline V gives CDR1 SEHNR, CDR2 FQNEAQ (reference sequence). The CDR3 is 14 amino acids. V trimming: 5 bases; J trimming: 7 bases; junction bases outside the gene matches: 6. CDR3: CASSAGQGARGYTF. The DNA of the CDR3 is TGTGCCAGCAGCGCCGGACAGGGGGCTCGTGGCTACACCTTC.

This rearrangement joins TRBV28 to TRBJ1-3; a weak D match, TRBD1 (6 bases). The CDR3 runs 17 residues. Germline CDR1 reads MDHEN; CDR2 reads SYDVKM. Trimming removed 5 bases at V and 0 bases at J, with 17 bases between. The CDR3 protein is CASSLPDSHFSGNTIYF. The CDR3 DNA reads TGTGCCAGCAGTCTCCCGGACAGCCACTTCTCTGGAAACACCATATATTTT.